A selection of T cell receptor beta chains follows, all from one sample in a study of T cell repertoires in cytomegalovirus infection. In TCRdb, the reads were re-called with MiXCR into one record per CDR3 protein. The profile covers hundreds of thousands of distinct CDR3 sequences, with roughly a sixth appearing a single time and more than 10% taken by the ten largest. The material sequenced was PBMCs. Source of these receptors: a human donor in good health (CMV status not recorded). Some clones in this sample may be carry-over from other donors' samples. The CDR3 runs from the conserved cysteine through the conserved F or W. The order of the fields is clone size, V gene, CDR3 protein. Some rows mark clone size as missing; the rest say once, few, many or name a class of expanded clone.

>few|TRBV18
CASSPLPDREGVSGNTIYF
>few|TRBV20-1
CSAQDRGRDYGYTF
>few|TRBV4-1
CASSTWTVNYGYTF
>once|TRBV5-1
CASGTEPSGANVLTF
>.|TRBV20-1
CSASRGEETQYF
>.|TRBV5-6
CASSLTGTANNQPQHF
>few|TRBV2
CASRRGGQETQYF
>many|TRBV6-5
CASSYSNRVREKLFF
>few|TRBV19
CASRIGQGPTEAFF
>many|TRBV12-3/TRBV12-4
CASSFRHRGLRPHNEQFF
>.|TRBV6-5
CASSGGGTYEQYF
>many|TRBV28
CASSSTGGNEKLFF
>few|TRBV10-3
CANQMGKDQPQHF
>.|TRBV28
CASSFARAIEAFF
>.|TRBV7-6
CASRRDRGRSTEAFF
>few|TRBV6-8
CAITDRDRDYGYTF
>.|TRBV7-4
CASSLGAPGQRTSYEQYF
>.|TRBV5-5
CASSLKDNYGYTF
>many|TRBV6-2/TRBV6-3
CASSYSTGASNQPQHF
>.|TRBV5-1
CASSLTGGISTEAFF
>.|TRBV24-1
CATTSTSGGTDTQYF
>.|TRBV28
CASSFPGLVQPQHF
>few|TRBV7-2
CASSDRQAYNEQFF
>few|TRBV6-1
CASSEEVDGSAYNEQFF
>.|TRBV7-9
CASSLNAGINTGELFF
>few|TRBV20-1
CSASLPEGSTDTQYF
>many|TRBV4-3
CASSQDLGNTEAFF
>few|TRBV4-3
CASSRGDSGAYEQYF
>.|TRBV5-6
CASSLDQGTVSYEQYF
>.|TRBV11-1
CASSFGVLQPQHF
>few|TRBV7-6
CATAGAANEKLFF